The 18 T cell receptor beta chains presented below share a single source sample, sequenced in a study of blood T cell repertoires in COVID-19. TCRdb's table, derived via immunoSEQ multiplex PCR, lists solely in-frame clones and lacks some. The table has 310,000 or so clones, 75% to 90% seen once. The source material was peripheral blood. The receptor set was obtained from a woman between 45 and 65 years old who had recovered from COVID-19.

V usage is TRBV7-8 and J usage is TRBJ1-1; the D gene is possibly TRBD1 (5 bases). The V gene lost 3 bases and the J gene lost 4 bases, with 9 bases spanning the gap. The germline V gene has CDR1 SGHVS and CDR2 FQNEAQ. The CDR3 extends over 13 amino acids. The CDR3 is CASSLGGSTEAFF. The CDR3 bases are TGTGCCAGCAGCTTGGGGGGGTCCACTGAAGCTTTCTTT.

V and J are TRBV7-9 and TRBJ1-6, with D unclear. CDR3 length: 16 residues. CDR1 SEHNR and CDR2 FQNEAQ come from the germline V gene (reference sequence). The ends were cut back, 1 base at V and 0 bases at J, with 7 bases in the middle. CDR3 sequence: CASSLEGSSYNSPLHF. CDR3 sequence (DNA): TGTGCCAGCAGCTTAGAAGGGAGCTCCTATAATTCACCCCTCCACTTT. The whole variable domain, remainder taken from reference TRBV7-9 and TRBJ1-6, is DTGVSQNPRHKITKRGQNVTFRCDPISEHNRLYWYRQTLGQGPEFLTYFQNEAQLEKSRLLSDRFSAERPKGSFSTLEIQRTEQGDSAMYLCASSLEGSSYNSPLHFGNGTRLTVT.

Of note for this clone: Other DNA sequences in this specimen translate into the identical CDR3. V gene TRBV18 combines with J gene TRBJ1-2; 10 bases are a match to TRBD1. The ends lost 3 bases at V and 8 bases at J; junction bases unmatched: 3. Germline CDR1 reads KGHSH; CDR2 reads LQKENI. The CDR3 runs to 13 residues. The CDR3 nucleotides are TGTGCCAGCTCACCCGGGACAGGGGAAGGCTACACCTTC. This encodes CASSPGTGEGYTF.

The chain has TRBV28 and TRBJ2-2; 12 nucleotides align to TRBD2. CDR3 length equals 16 residues. Unmatched junction bases numbered 3, after V lost 2 bases and J lost 5 bases. The germline gives CDR1 MDHEN, CDR2 SYDVKM. CDR3 coding DNA: TGTGCCAGCAGTTTAACTAGCGGGAGGTTAACCGGGGAGCTGTTTTTT. Residues: CASSLTSGRLTGELFF. Full variable domain (rest looked up from reference TRBV28 and TRBJ2-2): DVKVTQSSRYLVKRTGEKVFLECVQDMDHENMFWYRQDPGLGLRLIYFSYDVKMKEKGDIPEGYSVSREKKERFSLILESASTNQTSMYLCASSLTSGRLTGELFFGEGSRLTVL.

The chain employs TRBV6-2 or TRBV6-3 and TRBJ2-7; D might be TRBD1 (6 bases). V lost 4 bases to trimming and J lost 4 bases, with 17 bases between them. The CDR3 consists of 15 residues. Germline V gene lookup returns CDR1 MNHEY and CDR2 SVGEGT. Written as DNA, the CDR3 is TGTGCCAGCAGTTCCCAGACAGGACCTCGATACGAGCAGTACTTC. Encoded protein: CASSSQTGPRYEQYF.

This chain links TRBV19 with TRBJ2-5; D remains ambiguous. The CDR3 runs 15 residues. Trimming took off 1 base at V and 6 bases at J, with 15 bases between the two ends. CDR1 and CDR2 (germline): LNHDA, SQIVND (reference sequence). CDR3 nucleotide sequence: TGTGCCAGTAGTATAGGGCACAGTCCGTCCCAGACCCAGTACTTC. Its translation: CASSIGHSPSQTQYF.

This clone has a single count. This chain links TRBV10-3 with TRBJ2-7, with 9 nucleotides matching TRBD1. Germline V gives CDR1 ENHRY, CDR2 SYGVKD. The CDR3 extends over 11 amino acids. J gave up 7 bases and V 11 bases, and 6 bases lay outside the gene matches. CDR3 in DNA: TGTGCCTCCGGACAGGGGAGGGAGCAGTACTTC. As protein: CASGQGREQYF.

The chain links TRBV7-3 to TRBJ1-2; D is perhaps TRBD1 (5 bases). The CDR3 extends over 14 amino acids. V was pared by 3 bases and J by 6 bases, with 14 bases between. From germline, CDR1 is SGHTA and CDR2 FQGTGA. The CDR3 loop is CASSLGRSGHGYTF. CDR3 in DNA: TGTGCCAGCAGCTTGGGGCGATCGGGTCATGGCTACACCTTC.

V and J are TRBV7-9 and TRBJ1-1; a possible D gene is TRBD1 (5 bases). Germline V CDR1 and CDR2: SEHNR, FQNEAQ (reference sequence). The CDR3 has 14 residues. Trimming left V 1 base short and J 2 bases short, with 8 bases between. The chain's CDR3 is CASSLVQVNTEAFF. The CDR3 DNA reads TGTGCCAGCAGCTTAGTACAGGTTAACACTGAAGCTTTCTTT.

The chain carries TRBV6-6 and TRBJ1-2; TRBD1 aligns across 7 bases. The J segment lost 1 base and the V segment lost 2 bases, leaving 4 bases of the junction unmatched. This CDR3 region has 15 residues. Looked up from germline, CDR1 is MNHNY and CDR2 is SVGAGI (reference sequence). The CDR3 nucleotides are TGTGCCAGCAGTTACCCAGGGGGAGTTAACTATGGCTACACCTTC. Its translation: CASSYPGGVNYGYTF.

This chain links TRBV30 with TRBJ1-2, with D maybe TRBD1 (5 bases). There are 12 residues in the CDR3. Trimming removed 6 bases from V and 7 bases from J, with 15 bases in between. Germline values: CDR1 GTSNPN, CDR2 SVGIG (reference sequence). CDR3 DNA sequence: TGTGCCTGCCCAGCAGGGTGGGGTGGCTACACCTTC. Its translation: CACPAGWGGYTF.

The chain uses TRBV28 and TRBJ1-5; tentative D call: TRBD1 (5 bases). The CDR3 loop spans 12 amino acids. Trimming stripped 9 bases from V and 2 bases from J, with 8 bases between. Germline V gene data show CDR1 as MDHEN and CDR2 as SYDVKM. CDR3 DNA: TGTGCCAGTGGGGGGGGCAATCAGCCCCAGCATTTT. Translated: CASGGGNQPQHF.

The V call is TRBV10-3, the J call TRBJ1-3; D remains unclear. The CDR3 consists of 11 residues. Between the trimmed V and J ends, which lost 6 bases and 4 bases, there was a span of 4 bases. CDR1 ENHRY and CDR2 SYGVKD come from the germline V gene. The CDR3 sequence: CAIRAGNTIYF. CDR3 DNA sequence: TGTGCCATCAGGGCAGGAAACACCATATATTTT.

This clone was detected once. V is TRBV27 and J is TRBJ2-3; possibly TRBD2 for D (5 bases). Germline-derived CDR1 and CDR2 are MNHEY and SMNVEV (reference sequence). The ends were cut back, 6 bases at V and 1 base at J, with 8 bases in the middle. The CDR3 covers 13 residues. CDR3 nucleotides: TGTGCCAGCAGAGACGGGGGCACAGATACGCAGTATTTT. This encodes CASRDGGTDTQYF.

The chain uses TRBV6-6 and TRBJ2-5; a possible D gene is TRBD1 (5 bases). The CDR3 runs to 15 residues. Germline values: CDR1 MNHNY, CDR2 SVGAGI (reference sequence). Trimming left V 4 bases short and J 2 bases short, with 14 bases between. The CDR3: CASSSPKGSQETQYF. In DNA, the CDR3 is TGTGCCAGCAGTTCCCCGAAGGGGTCACAAGAGACCCAGTACTTC.

This clone was seen a few times. The CDR3 DNA is TGTGCCAGCAGTGAAGGTGTACTGAGGGGAAACACCATATATTTT. This gives the protein CASSEGVLRGNTIYF. The chain carries TRBV6-1 and TRBJ1-3, with D unclear. V dropped 1 base and J dropped 4 bases, with 11 bases sitting between them. CDR3 size: 15 residues. Germline V gene sequence: CDR1 MNHNS, CDR2 SASEGT.

As to this clone: One junction end does not reproduce the germline sequence, and a read error may be involved. The chain employs TRBV14 and TRBJ1-2, with D tentatively TRBD1 (6 bases). The CDR3 contains 18 residues. The V gene's germline CDR1 is SGHDN and CDR2 FVKESK. The CDR3 nucleotides read TGTGCCAGCAGCCAAGATCCACCGAGGGGGACATATAACGATGGCTACACCTTC. The encoded protein is CASSQDPPRGTYNDGYTF.

This rearrangement joins TRBV10-3 to TRBJ1-2; 7 nucleotides line up with TRBD1. The CDR3 runs 14 residues. V shed 5 bases, J shed 3 bases, and the junction held 6 bases outside the gene matches. The V gene's germline CDR1 is ENHRY and CDR2 SYGVKD. CDR3 nucleotide sequence: TGTGCCATCAGTAGACAGGGATTGGACTATGGCTACACCTTC. Its translation is CAISRQGLDYGYTF.